The 9 T cell receptor beta chains in this list originate from one sample, sequenced in a study of CD8+ T cells in alopecia areata. Treatment defined: oral pan-JAK inhibitor, 5-10 mg twice daily. Extracted RNA was reverse transcribed into cDNA, the sequencing template. Sequenced by immunoSEQ multiplex PCR; TCRdb stores in-frame clones only, minus some. The sample consists of 90,000 to 100,000 clones, approximately 66% of them appearing once. The sequences come from CD8+ T cells sorted from blood, collected at week 4, from a patient treated with tofacitinib. The receptors come from a human donor with alopecia areata.

The chain recombines TRBV27 with TRBJ1-5; 7 nucleotides match TRBD1. CDR3 size: 15 residues. CDR1 is MNHEY and CDR2 is SMNVEV in the germline V gene (reference sequence). The V gene end was trimmed by 6 bases and the J gene end by 4 bases; junction bases not matched to a gene: 9. CDR3 nucleotide sequence: TGTGCCAGCAGCGACACGACAGGGCGGAATCAGCCCCAGCATTTT. Amino acid sequence: CASSDTTGRNQPQHF.

V gene TRBV7-3 combines with J gene TRBJ2-2; D is ambiguous. V lost 1 base and J lost 6, with 12 bases in between. The germline V gene has CDR1 SGHTA and CDR2 FQGTGA. The CDR3 length is 15 residues. The DNA of the CDR3 is TGTGCCAGCAGCTTAAAATTTGAAGCCCCCGGGGAGCTGTTTTTT. It encodes CASSLKFEAPGELFF.

This clone was seen more than once but under ten times. This chain joins TRBV6-6 and TRBJ1-2; unclear D gene. Germline V gives CDR1 MNHNY, CDR2 SVGAGI (reference sequence). V was clipped by 2 bases and J by 4 bases, with 11 bases between them. The CDR3 is 14 residues long. CDR3 protein: CASSYGGSGYGYTF. For the CDR3, the DNA is TGTGCCAGCAGTTACGGAGGGTCCGGCTATGGCTACACCTTC.

V and J are TRBV1 and TRBJ1-2; the table assigns TRBD1, which was not confirmed against the DNA. TRBV1 is described as a pseudogene. This CDR3 region has 15 residues. CDR3 region: CTSSLSRDRAYGYTF. The DNA for the CDR3 is TGCACCAGCAGCCTATCCCGGGACAGGGCGTATGGCTACACCTTC.

In the case of this clone: Other DNA sequences in this specimen translate into the identical CDR3. This chain connects TRBV9 to TRBJ2-1; D unresolved. Trimming left V 0 bases short and J 3 bases short, with 7 bases between. Germline V gene sequence: CDR1 SGDLS, CDR2 YYNGEE. The CDR3 runs 14 residues. In DNA form, the CDR3 reads TGTGCCAGCAGCGTAGTCGCAGACTACAATGAGCAGTTCTTC. Translating it yields CASSVVADYNEQFF.

The chain is built from TRBV5-1 and TRBJ1-1; D call uncertain. The ends were cut back, 2 bases at V and 8 bases at J, with 13 bases in the middle. The CDR3 has 13 amino acids. From germline, CDR1 is SGHRS and CDR2 YFSETQ. In DNA, the CDR3 is TGCGCCAGCAGCTTTGCCCAAGCAACCGAAGCTTTCTTT. This codes for CASSFAQATEAFF.

V is TRBV4-1 and J is TRBJ2-7, with 7 positions matching TRBD2. CDR1 and CDR2 (germline): MGHRA, YSYEKL. The ends lost 3 bases at V and 0 bases at J; junction bases unmatched: 2. This CDR3 contains 14 residues. The CDR3 coding sequence is TGCGCCAGCAGCCATACTAGCGACTCCTACGAGCAGTACTTC. Protein: CASSHTSDSYEQYF.

V gene TRBV4-3 combines with J gene TRBJ2-7, with 11 bases matching TRBD2. V was pared by 0 bases and J by 9 bases, with 7 bases of the junction left unmatched. CDR3 length equals 15 residues. Germline CDR1 is LGHNA and CDR2 is YSLEER. CDR3 sequence (DNA): TGCGCCAGCAGCCAAGATTCGGGGCTAGCGGGAGGGCAGTACTTC. It codes for CASSQDSGLAGGQYF.

There are a few counts of this clone. The chain carries TRBV4-1 and TRBJ2-1, with D possibly matching TRBD2 (6 bases). The CDR3 totals 15 residues. Trimming removed 0 bases from V and 6 bases from J, with 12 bases in between. Germline V gives CDR1 MGHRA, CDR2 YSYEKL. Here the CDR3 reads CASSQDAGRGNEQFF. The CDR3 nucleotides read TGCGCCAGCAGCCAAGACGCCGGGAGAGGCAATGAGCAGTTCTTC.